The clone carrying this T cell receptor beta chain was seen only once. The antigen remains unidentified. The data were taken from a study of T cell responses to AZD1222 COVID-19 vaccine. Generated by immunoSEQ multiplex PCR, the TCRdb table keeps only in-frame clones and is missing some. The table shows some 86,000 clones, with 92% occurring only once. General study findings and limits: Donors in the cohort were predominantly white British and more often female, and clonal diversity was possibly underestimated.

Germline CDR1 is SQVTM and CDR2 is ANQGSEA. V shed 7 bases and J shed 6 bases, with 9 bases lying between them. The CDR3 is 11 residues long. The V gene is TRBV29-1, the J gene TRBJ2-2; unclear D gene. Sequenced here: peripheral blood, sampled on day 0 of AZD1222 vaccination. The receptor was isolated from an adult in good health. The CDR3, as DNA: TGCAGCGCCGTTGGCGCCGGGGAGCTGTTTTTT. Its protein is CSAVGAGELFF.